A single sample gave rise to the 4 T cell receptor beta chains below, sequenced in a study of cytomegalovirus exposure and HLA in healthy donors. With 60 Vbeta and 13 Jbeta primers, the PCR was carried out. TCRdb's table, derived via immunoSEQ multiplex PCR, lists solely in-frame clones and lacks some. The table has some 150,000 clones, about three quarters seen once. The sequenced material came from PBMCs. The receptor source for this set is a young woman in good health and CMV-seronegative.

The gene calls are TRBV9 and TRBJ2-5; TRBD2 aligns across 11 bases. With V trimmed by 0 bases and J by 4 bases, 5 bases remained unmatched. Germline values: CDR1 SGDLS, CDR2 YYNGEE. The CDR3 spans 16 residues. This chain's CDR3 is CASSVGLAGGPETQYF. CDR3 nucleotide sequence: TGTGCCAGCAGCGTAGGGCTAGCGGGAGGTCCAGAGACCCAGTACTTC.

CDR3 nucleotides: TGTGCCAGCAGCCAAGGGGTCACGGACTCACCCCTCCACTTT. It translates to CASSQGVTDSPLHF. J is TRBJ1-6 and V is TRBV7-9, with D tentatively TRBD1 (5 bases). V was shortened by 5 bases and J by 10 bases, with 15 bases between the two germline ends. Germline values: CDR1 SEHNR, CDR2 FQNEAQ (reference sequence). The CDR3 covers 14 residues.

The rearrangement uses TRBV28 and TRBJ2-3; 8 nucleotides align to TRBD2. This CDR3 has 14 residues. CDR1 is MDHEN, CDR2 SYDVKM, per germline. V was pared by 4 bases and J by 2 bases, with 2 bases of the junction left unmatched. CDR3: CASSSGGATDTQYF. The CDR3 coding sequence is TGTGCCAGCAGTTCGGGGGGGGCCACAGATACGCAGTATTTT.

Comment on this clone: An end of the junction does not agree with germline; a read error may underlie this. The V gene is TRBV7-9, the J gene TRBJ1-4; maybe TRBD1 (5 bases). The CDR3 has 17 amino acids. Germline V gene lookup returns CDR1 SEHNR and CDR2 FQNEAQ (reference sequence). The CDR3 sequence: CAGSLGQGSGTNEKLFF. DNA for the CDR3: TGTGCCGGCAGCTTGGGTCAGGGATCAGGAACTAATGAAAAACTGTTTTTT. Using reference TRBV7-9 and TRBJ1-4 for the parts outside the CDR3, the full variable domain is DTGVSQNPRHKITKRGQNVTFRCDPISEHNRLYWYRQTLGQGPEFLTYFQNEAQLEKSRLLSDRFSAERPKGSFSTLEIQRTEQGDSAMYLCAGSLGQGSGTNEKLFFGSGTQLSVL.